Here is one T cell receptor beta chain with its context. Its matching antigen is unknown. Produced via immunoSEQ multiplex PCR; TCRdb's table is partial and in-frame only. In the table there are 300,000 to 400,000 clones, around 89% of which are singletons. This record comes from a study of Ad26.COV2.S vaccination and SARS-CoV-2 variants. Background on the study: The Ad26.COV2.S arm of the COV1001 trial was where the donor was placed.

Points from the study as a whole: The placebo group had lower spike-specific TCR breadth than the vaccine recipients did.

This sample's treatment: about 20 received Ad26.COV2.S at low or high dose, single or two shots; several received placebo; per-sample allocation not given. Sampling happened 63 days after the first vaccine or placebo injection. V was trimmed by 4 bases and J by 7 bases, leaving 11 bases between them. Germline values: CDR1 MRHNA, CDR2 SNTAGT. This CDR3 comprises 13 residues. Sequencing used peripheral blood, obtained in a trial of Ad26.COV2.S vaccine versus placebo. The source of this sequence is a person between 18 and 65 years old who received the Ad26.COV2.S COVID-19 vaccine or a placebo. The rearrangement joins TRBV6-4 to TRBJ1-5; D gene ambiguous. The CDR3 DNA sequence: TGTGCCAGCAGTGTTGAGGAAGGCCAGCCCCAGCATTTT. Its protein product is CASSVEEGQPQHF.